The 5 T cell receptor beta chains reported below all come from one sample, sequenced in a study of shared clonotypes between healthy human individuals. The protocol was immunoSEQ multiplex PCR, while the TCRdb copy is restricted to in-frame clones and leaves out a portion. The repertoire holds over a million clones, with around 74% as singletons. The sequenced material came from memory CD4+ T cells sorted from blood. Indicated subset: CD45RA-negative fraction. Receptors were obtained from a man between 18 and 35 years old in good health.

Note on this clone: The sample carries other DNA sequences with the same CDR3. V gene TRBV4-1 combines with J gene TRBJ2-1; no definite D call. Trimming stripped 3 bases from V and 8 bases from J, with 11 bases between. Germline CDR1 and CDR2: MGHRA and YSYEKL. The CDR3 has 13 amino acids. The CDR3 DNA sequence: TGCGCCAGCAGCCAGGGATTAGGCGATGAGCAGTTCTTC. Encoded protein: CASSQGLGDEQFF.

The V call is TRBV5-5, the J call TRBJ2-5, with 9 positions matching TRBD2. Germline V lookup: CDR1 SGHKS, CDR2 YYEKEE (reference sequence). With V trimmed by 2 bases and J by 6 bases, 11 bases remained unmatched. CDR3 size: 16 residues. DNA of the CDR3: TGTGCCAGCAGCTTCGATCTTGTAGCGGGAGTAAAGACCCAGTACTTC. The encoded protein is CASSFDLVAGVKTQYF.

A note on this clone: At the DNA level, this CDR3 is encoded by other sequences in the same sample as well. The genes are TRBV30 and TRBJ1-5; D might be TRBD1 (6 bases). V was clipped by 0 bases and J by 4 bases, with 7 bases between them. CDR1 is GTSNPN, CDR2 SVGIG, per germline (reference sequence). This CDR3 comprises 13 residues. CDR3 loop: CAWSVDRNQPQHF. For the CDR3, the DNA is TGTGCCTGGAGTGTGGACAGAAATCAGCCCCAGCATTTT.

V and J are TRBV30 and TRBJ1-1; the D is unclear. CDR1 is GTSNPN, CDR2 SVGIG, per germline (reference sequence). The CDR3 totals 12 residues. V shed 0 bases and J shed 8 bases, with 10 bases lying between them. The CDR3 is CAWSVRQDEAFF. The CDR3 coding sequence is TGTGCCTGGAGTGTACGGCAAGACGAAGCTTTCTTT.

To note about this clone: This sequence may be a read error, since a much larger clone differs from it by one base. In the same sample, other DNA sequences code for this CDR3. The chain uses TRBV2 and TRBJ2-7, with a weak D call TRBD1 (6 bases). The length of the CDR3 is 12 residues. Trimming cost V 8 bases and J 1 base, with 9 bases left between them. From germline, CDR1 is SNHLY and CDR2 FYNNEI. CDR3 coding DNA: TGTGCCAGCGGCGGACAGTCCTACGAGCAGTACTTC. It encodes CASGGQSYEQYF.